Listed below are T cell receptor beta chains from one sample, sequenced in a study of cytomegalovirus exposure and HLA in healthy donors. Some clones are missing from TCRdb's copy, which holds only in-frame ones; the method was immunoSEQ multiplex PCR. The sample includes 150,000 to 200,000 clones, around 81% of them seen just once. Sequences were obtained from PBMCs. These receptor sequences come from a woman between 40 and 55 years old in good health and CMV-seronegative. CDR3s include the opening cysteine and the closing phenylalanine or tryptophan. A D gene is named only where the DNA matches it firmly. Some rows have no size entry. The others give once, few or many, or a class for an expanded clone.

V gene: TRBV5-8; J gene: TRBJ1-6; D gene: .; clone size: .; CDR3 DNA: TGTGCCAGCAGCTTGGGATTGGGCCCGAATTCACCCCTCCACTTT; CDR3 protein: CASSLGLGPNSPLHF
V gene: TRBV5-1; J gene: TRBJ2-7; D gene: TRBD2; clone size: .; CDR3 DNA: TGCGCCAGCAGCAAACTAGCGGGAGCGGTGTACGAGCAGTACTTC; CDR3 protein: CASSKLAGAVYEQYF
V gene: TRBV28; J gene: TRBJ2-1; D gene: TRBD2; clone size: .; CDR3 DNA: TGTGCCAGCAGTTTCCTAGCGGGGTCCATCACGGAGCAGTTCTTC; CDR3 protein: CASSFLAGSITEQFF
V gene: TRBV28; J gene: TRBJ1-5; D gene: TRBD1; clone size: .; CDR3 DNA: TGTGCCAGCAGTCCCCGGGACAGTTATAGCAATCAGCCCCAGCATTTT; CDR3 protein: CASSPRDSYSNQPQHF
V gene: TRBV5-5; J gene: TRBJ2-2; D gene: TRBD2; clone size: .; CDR3 DNA: TGTGCCAGCAGCATATCTAGCGGGAGGGCCTCGGGGGAGCTGTTTTTT; CDR3 protein: CASSISSGRASGELFF
V gene: TRBV7-2; J gene: TRBJ1-1; D gene: .; clone size: .; CDR3 DNA: TGTGCCAGCAGCTTGTTTCAGGGCGGTAGCACTGAAGCTTTCTTT; CDR3 protein: CASSLFQGGSTEAFF
V gene: TRBV28; J gene: TRBJ1-2; D gene: TRBD1; clone size: .; CDR3 DNA: TGTGCCAGCAGCTCTTCTGGGACAGACAAAGCGCCCTATGGCTACACCTTC; CDR3 protein: CASSSSGTDKAPYGYTF
V gene: TRBV2; J gene: TRBJ1-5; D gene: .; clone size: few; CDR3 DNA: TGTGCCAGCAGTCTCGAGCGGGGCCGCAATCAGCCCCAGCATTTT; CDR3 protein: CASSLERGRNQPQHF
V gene: TRBV7-2; J gene: TRBJ2-7; D gene: TRBD1; clone size: .; CDR3 DNA: TGTGCCAGCAGCGCCCACAGGGGCTCCTACGAGCAGTACTTC; CDR3 protein: CASSAHRGSYEQYF
V gene: TRBV27; J gene: TRBJ1-1; D gene: TRBD1; clone size: .; CDR3 DNA: TGTGCCAGCCGCGGGACAGAGAACACTGAAGCTTTCTTT; CDR3 protein: CASRGTENTEAFF
V gene: TRBV5-1; J gene: TRBJ2-1; D gene: TRBD1; clone size: .; CDR3 DNA: TGCGCCAGCACCCCCACTCCGAATCCGGGACAGGTCGACAATGAGCAGTTCTTC; CDR3 protein: CASTPTPNPGQVDNEQFF
V gene: TRBV28; J gene: TRBJ1-4; D gene: .; clone size: .; CDR3 DNA: TGTGCCAGCAGTGGGACGACGGGAGCTAATGAAAAACTGTTTTTT; CDR3 protein: CASSGTTGANEKLFF
V gene: TRBV5-6; J gene: TRBJ2-2; D gene: TRBD1; clone size: .; CDR3 DNA: TGTGCCACCATGGACAGGGGAATCGGCGGGGAGCTGTTTTTT; CDR3 protein: CATMDRGIGGELFF
V gene: TRBV28; J gene: TRBJ2-7; D gene: TRBD1; clone size: .; CDR3 DNA: TGTGCCAGCAGCCCGACAGGGACCTACGAGCAGTACTTC; CDR3 protein: CASSPTGTYEQYF